The text below deals with one T cell receptor beta chain. CDR1 is LGHNA and CDR2 is YNFKEQ in the germline V gene. The length of the CDR3 is 15 residues. After removal of 1 base from V and 3 bases from J, the junction contained 2 bases not matched to a gene. The table came from immunoSEQ multiplex PCR; TCRdb's copy has only in-frame clones and leaves some out. Of some 110,000 clones listed, around 87% were seen once; the top ten hold approximately 15%. This sample was taken from a study of blood T cell repertoires in COVID-19. Turning to the study itself: There were acute and convalescent COVID-19 samples, and they came from the United States, Italy and Spain. From T cells, B-cell-depleted T cells, or PBMCs came the material, which was cDNA or gDNA.

This TCR came from a man between 45 and 60 years old with acute or convalescent COVID-19. Sequenced input: peripheral blood. The chain is built from TRBV4-2 and TRBJ2-3; TRBD1 matches at 9 bases. The CDR3 region is CASSQGTGETDTQYF. The CDR3, as DNA: TGTGCCAGCAGCCAAGGGACAGGGGAGACAGATACGCAGTATTTT.